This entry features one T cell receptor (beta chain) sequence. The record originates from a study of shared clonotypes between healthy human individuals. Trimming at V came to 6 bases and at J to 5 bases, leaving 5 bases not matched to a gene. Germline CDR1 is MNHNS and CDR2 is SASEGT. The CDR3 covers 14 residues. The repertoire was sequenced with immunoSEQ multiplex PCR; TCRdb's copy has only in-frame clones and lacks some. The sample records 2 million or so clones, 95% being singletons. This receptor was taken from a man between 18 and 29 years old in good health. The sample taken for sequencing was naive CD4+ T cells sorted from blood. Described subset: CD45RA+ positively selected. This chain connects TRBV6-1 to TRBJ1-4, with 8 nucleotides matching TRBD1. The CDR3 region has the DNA TGTGCCAGCAGGAGGACAGGGCTGAATGAAAAACTGTTTTTT. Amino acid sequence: CASRRTGLNEKLFF.